These 25 T cell receptor beta chains were sequenced from one sample in a study of T-cell memory formation after mild COVID-19. One entry per CDR3 protein results from TCRdb running MiXCR on the 5' RACE reads. The data show around 340,000 distinct CDR3 sequences, about a sixth seen once. Material for sequencing was PBMCs or a T cell subset sorted from them (not recorded which). Source of these receptors: a young man who had mild COVID-19 (a few samples of this study predate the infection). Cell type and time point are not known.

The CDR3: CSADGRSTYSPLHF. In nucleotides, the CDR3 is TGCAGTGCCGATGGGAGGTCCACCTATTCACCCCTCCACTTT. The genes are TRBV20-1 and TRBJ1-6; D remains ambiguous. Germline CDR1 reads DFQATT; CDR2 reads SNEGSKA (reference sequence). V gave up 6 bases and J gave up 8 bases, with 17 bases separating them. The CDR3 runs 14 residues.

The rearrangement links TRBV20-1 to TRBJ2-7; D uncertain. Germline CDR1 reads DFQATT; CDR2 reads SNEGSKA (reference sequence). V gave up 3 bases and J gave up 0 bases, with 12 bases separating them. The CDR3 is 14 amino acids. In nucleotides, the CDR3 is TGCAGTGCTAGTAAGCGAATGCCCTCCTACGAGCAGTACTTC. It yields the protein CSASKRMPSYEQYF.

This clonotype appeared a few times. The V gene is TRBV10-1, the J gene TRBJ1-6, with D unclear. From germline, CDR1 is WNHNN and CDR2 SYGVQD (reference sequence). This CDR3 is built from 14 residues. V lost 4 bases, J lost 6 bases, and 10 bases lay in between. The CDR3 bases are TGCGCCAGCAGTGCAAGCGGGCCTAATTCACCCCTCCACTTT. It is translated as CASSASGPNSPLHF.

This clonotype was counted only a few times. The V gene is TRBV6-6, the J gene TRBJ1-5, with D perhaps TRBD1 (5 bases). V was trimmed by 4 bases and J by 0 bases, leaving 7 bases between them. The germline CDR1 and CDR2 sequences are MNHNY and SVGAGI (reference sequence). CDR3 length: 14 residues. The chain's CDR3 is CASSLQDSNQPQHF. In DNA form, the CDR3 reads TGTGCCAGCAGTTTACAGGATAGCAATCAGCCCCAGCATTTT.

V gene TRBV29-1 combines with J gene TRBJ2-1, with no clear D. The CDR3 has 12 amino acids. Trimming pared 3 bases from V and 7 bases from J, leaving 10 bases between. The germline V gene has CDR1 SQVTM and CDR2 ANQGSEA. The CDR3 loop reads CSVDQDWNEQFF. In DNA form, the CDR3 reads TGCAGCGTTGACCAAGACTGGAATGAGCAGTTCTTC.

The gene calls are TRBV7-9 and TRBJ1-6, with 9 bases lining up with TRBD1. This CDR3 is built from 13 residues. The V segment lost 7 bases and the J segment 10 bases; nucleotides outside the gene matches: 5. Per germline, CDR1 SEHNR and CDR2 FQNEAQ (reference sequence). CDR3 sequence: CASTGQGLSPLHF. CDR3 DNA sequence: TGTGCCAGCACCGGACAGGGGTTGTCACCCCTCCACTTT.

V gene TRBV19 combines with J gene TRBJ2-7, with 9 bases matching TRBD1. Germline V CDR1 and CDR2: LNHDA, SQIVND (reference sequence). The CDR3 spans 11 residues. Losses at the gene ends were 8 bases for V and 7 bases for J; bases not matched to a gene: 3. CDR3 DNA sequence: TGTGCCAGTGGGACAGGGAGTGAGCAGTACTTC. It encodes CASGTGSEQYF. Using reference TRBV19 and TRBJ2-7 for the parts outside the CDR3, the full variable domain is DGGITQSPKYLFRKEGQNVTLSCEQNLNHDAMYWYRQDPGQGLRLIYYSQIVNDFQKGDIAEGYSVSREKKESFPLTVTSAQKNPTAFYLCASGTGSEQYFGPGTRLTVT.

This chain connects TRBV12-3 or TRBV12-4 to TRBJ2-2, with TRBD1 matching over 10 bases. J was trimmed by 4 bases and V by 3 bases; bases with no gene match: 14. The CDR3 loop spans 19 amino acids. The CDR3 loop is CASSFHPSGTGVITGELFF. The CDR3 nucleotides are TGTGCCAGCAGTTTCCACCCCTCCGGGACAGGGGTTATCACCGGGGAGCTGTTTTTT.

There are a few counts of this clonotype. The rearrangement links TRBV7-9 to TRBJ1-5, with no clear D. The CDR3 is made up of 15 amino acids. With 2 bases removed from V and 5 bases from J, the gap between germline ends came to 13 bases. Germline CDR1 SEHNR, CDR2 FQNEAQ (reference sequence). The CDR3: CASSLSNSLYQPQHF. The CDR3 DNA reads as TGTGCCAGCAGCTTAAGCAATAGCCTTTATCAGCCCCAGCATTTT.

This clonotype was picked up a small number of times. CDR3 sequence reads: CASSFRPGGRSTEAFF. In DNA form, the CDR3 reads TGTGCCAGCAGCTTTAGGCCAGGGGGACGATCCACTGAAGCTTTCTTT. The rearrangement uses TRBV7-9 and TRBJ1-1, with 7 bases aligning to TRBD1. The junction had 11 bases not matched to a gene; V was cut back by 3 bases and J by 4 bases. This CDR3 region has 16 residues. CDR1 is SEHNR, CDR2 FQNEAQ, per germline (reference sequence).

This clonotype was seen a few times. The chain links TRBV13 to TRBJ2-7; D remains unclear. The germline V gene has CDR1 PRHDT and CDR2 FYEKMQ (reference sequence). V lost 4 bases and J lost 4, with 11 bases in between. This CDR3 comprises 13 residues. CDR3 sequence reads: CASSSRPGYEQYF. The CDR3 DNA reads as TGTGCCAGCAGCTCCAGGCCCGGTTACGAGCAGTACTTC. The full variable domain, with the rest looked up from reference TRBV13 and TRBJ2-7, is AAGVIQSPRHLIKEKRETATLKCYPIPRHDTVYWYQQGPGQDPQFLISFYEKMQSDKGSIPDRFSAQQFSDYHSELNMSSLELGDSALYFCASSSRPGYEQYFGPGTRLTVT.

The V call is TRBV29-1, the J call TRBJ2-3; D gene uncertain. The germline CDR1 and CDR2 sequences are SQVTM and ANQGSEA. V gave up 8 bases and J gave up 4 bases, with 16 bases separating them. CDR3 size: 13 residues. CDR3 protein: CSLGEFFADTQYF. In DNA form, the CDR3 reads TGCAGCCTCGGAGAGTTCTTCGCAGATACGCAGTATTTT.

This chain uses TRBV2 with TRBJ1-5; the D is unclear. From germline, CDR1 is SNHLY and CDR2 FYNNEI. The V end was cut by 3 bases, the J end by 4 bases, with 10 bases between. The CDR3 consists of 14 residues. CDR3 DNA sequence: TGTGCCAGCAGTGAGCTAAACGGGAATCAGCCCCAGCATTTT. As protein: CASSELNGNQPQHF.

The V and J genes are TRBV2 and TRBJ2-1; 11 bases line up with TRBD1. The CDR3 runs 13 residues. In germline, CDR1 is SNHLY, CDR2 FYNNEI. The V segment lost 5 bases and the J segment 8 bases; nucleotides outside the gene matches: 2. In nucleotides, the CDR3 is TGTGCCAGCAGTTTGGGACAGGGGGATGAGCAGTTCTTC. Its translation: CASSLGQGDEQFF.

This clonotype was counted a few times. For the CDR3, the DNA is TGTGCCAGCAGCCAAGATTATTCGGGGTTTGCGGACAATGAGCAGTTCTTC. Its translation: CASSQDYSGFADNEQFF. The V gene is TRBV3-1, the J gene TRBJ2-1; D possibly corresponds to TRBD2 (5 bases). The CDR3 is made up of 17 amino acids. Germline CDR1 LGHDT, CDR2 YNNKEL (reference sequence). The V end lost 0 bases, the J end lost 5 bases, and 17 bases lay between the germline ends.

In its sample, this clonotype was seen a few times. The gene calls are TRBV18 and TRBJ2-7, with a weak D call TRBD1 (6 bases). V was clipped by 1 base and J by 6 bases, with 13 bases between them. Germline V lookup: CDR1 KGHSH, CDR2 LQKENI. The CDR3 length is 14 residues. The CDR3 coding sequence is TGTGCCAGCTCACCACAGGGGGAAAGAGGCGAGCAGTACGTC. Translated: CASSPQGERGEQYV.

The gene calls are TRBV6-5 and TRBJ2-5, with D perhaps matching TRBD2 (7 bases). This CDR3 region has 15 residues. Looked up from germline, CDR1 is MNHEY and CDR2 is SVGAGI. The V end lost 2 bases, the J end lost 4 bases, and 14 bases lay between the germline ends. The CDR3 nucleotides read TGTGCCAGCAGTTACACCCGGGGGGCGGGAGAGACCCAGTACTTC. Encoded protein: CASSYTRGAGETQYF.

This sequence joins TRBV3-1 and TRBJ2-5; tentative D call: TRBD2 (5 bases). Trimming pared 6 bases from V and 4 bases from J, leaving 9 bases between. CDR3 length: 12 residues. Germline V gene lookup returns CDR1 LGHDT and CDR2 YNNKEL (reference sequence). The CDR3 DNA follows: TGTGCCAGCAGGCTAGAGGGAGAGACCCAGTACTTC. Protein sequence: CASRLEGETQYF.

This clonotype has only a few counts. V gene TRBV3-1 combines with J gene TRBJ2-1; 7 positions agree with TRBD1. Germline CDR1 is LGHDT and CDR2 is YNNKEL (reference sequence). The CDR3 is 16 residues long. With 4 bases clipped from V and 9 bases from J, the junction kept 15 bases outside the gene matches. This CDR3 reads CASSRRQGSVFSEQFF. CDR3 in DNA: TGTGCCAGCAGCCGCAGACAGGGTAGTGTTTTTAGTGAGCAGTTCTTC.

The chain uses TRBV3-1 and TRBJ1-5; possibly TRBD1 for D (5 bases). The CDR3 contains 18 residues. V was clipped by 1 base and J by 3 bases, with 19 bases between them. The germline V gene has CDR1 LGHDT and CDR2 YNNKEL (reference sequence). As DNA, the CDR3 is TGTGCCAGCAGCCAAGCCGCTCCGTCCGGGACCAACAATCAGCCCCAGCATTTT. It yields the protein CASSQAAPSGTNNQPQHF.

The chain recombines TRBV7-9 with TRBJ1-1; D unresolved. V lost 5 bases and J lost 6, with 7 bases in between. Germline CDR1 reads SEHNR; CDR2 reads FQNEAQ (reference sequence). CDR3 length: 11 amino acids. CDR3 residues: CASSPWAEAFF. Written as DNA, the CDR3 is TGTGCCAGCAGCCCCTGGGCTGAAGCTTTCTTT.

This clonotype has a single count. V usage is TRBV30 and J usage is TRBJ2-6; D gene ambiguous. CDR1 and CDR2 from the germline V gene are GTSNPN and SVGIG (reference sequence). Between the trimmed V and J ends, which lost 3 bases and 0 bases, there was a span of 9 bases. The CDR3 is 15 residues long. This chain's CDR3 is CAWSKRSSGANVLTF. CDR3 nucleotide sequence: TGTGCCTGGAGCAAGAGGAGCTCTGGGGCCAACGTCCTGACTTTC.

The V gene is TRBV15, the J gene TRBJ2-3; unclear D gene. Trimming shortened V by 4 bases and J by 5 bases, and 7 bases separated the two germline ends. There are 12 residues in the CDR3. Per germline, CDR1 LNHNV and CDR2 YYDKDF (reference sequence). For the CDR3, the DNA is TGTGCCACCAGCACCATAGAAGATACGCAGTATTTT. Translation: CATSTIEDTQYF.

This clonotype was seen only a few times. In nucleotides, the CDR3 is TGCGCCAGCAGTTATCCGGGACAGGGGACCAGCTCCTACAATGAGCAGTTCTTC. Protein sequence: CASSYPGQGTSSYNEQFF. The V gene is TRBV5-1, the J gene TRBJ2-1; 10 nucleotides line up with TRBD1. V lost 5 bases, J lost 0 bases, and 11 bases stayed unmatched. This CDR3 contains 18 residues. Germline loops: CDR1 SGHRS, CDR2 YFSETQ.

This clonotype was recorded a few times. V and J are TRBV20-1 and TRBJ1-2; 8 nucleotides align to TRBD1. V shed 1 base, J shed 2 bases, and the junction held 6 bases outside the gene matches. Germline CDR1 reads DFQATT; CDR2 reads SNEGSKA (reference sequence). The CDR3 extends over 15 amino acids. The CDR3 loop is CSARGLRTGNYGYTF. The CDR3 DNA is TGCAGTGCTAGAGGTTTGCGGACAGGGAACTATGGCTACACCTTC.